This TCR beta chain was captured in a study of early T cells in non-severe SARS-CoV-2 infection. On the study more broadly: The sequenced material was bulk RNA from unsorted whole blood, and its chains were unpaired.

J lost 5 bases, V lost 3 bases, and 7 bases had no gene match. The CDR3 has 16 residues. Germline V lookup: CDR1 SGHAT, CDR2 FQNNGV. cDNA molecules, individually, were tagged with unique molecular identifiers. TCRdb re-derived calls from the 5' RACE reads in MiXCR, one entry per CDR3 protein. The repertoire has tens of thousands of distinct CDR3 sequences, 11% of them found once; the top ten carry 6.4%. The clonotype was recovered from an adult who was a healthcare worker with PCR-confirmed SARS-CoV-2 infection or an uninfected control (not recorded which). The source material was whole blood. The V gene is TRBV11-2, the J gene TRBJ2-3; 11 bases agree with TRBD2. CDR3 DNA: TGTGCCAGCAGCTTCCTAGCGGGAGGACGCGGAGATACGCAGTATTTT. It is translated as CASSFLAGGRGDTQYF.